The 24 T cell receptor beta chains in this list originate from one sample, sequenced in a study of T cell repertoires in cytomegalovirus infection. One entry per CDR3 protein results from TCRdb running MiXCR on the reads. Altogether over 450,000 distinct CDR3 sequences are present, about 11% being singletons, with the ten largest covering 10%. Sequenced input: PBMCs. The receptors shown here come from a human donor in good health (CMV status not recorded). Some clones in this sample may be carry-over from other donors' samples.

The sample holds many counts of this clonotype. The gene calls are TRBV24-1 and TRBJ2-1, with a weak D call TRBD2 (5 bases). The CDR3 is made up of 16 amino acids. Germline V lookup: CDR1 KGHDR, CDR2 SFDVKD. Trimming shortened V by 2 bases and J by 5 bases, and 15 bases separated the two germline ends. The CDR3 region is CATSDSGDLANNEQFF. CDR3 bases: TGTGCCACCAGTGATTCGGGCGACCTAGCCAACAATGAGCAGTTCTTC.

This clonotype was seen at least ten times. In DNA, the CDR3 is TGTGCCAGCAGCTTAACGGCAGGGGGCTCTGGCTACACCTTC. Translating gives CASSLTAGGSGYTF. The rearrangement links TRBV7-3 to TRBJ1-2; 8 bases agree with TRBD1. Germline values: CDR1 SGHTA, CDR2 FQGTGA. Trimming at V came to 0 bases and at J to 7 bases, leaving 4 bases not matched to a gene. There are 14 residues in the CDR3.

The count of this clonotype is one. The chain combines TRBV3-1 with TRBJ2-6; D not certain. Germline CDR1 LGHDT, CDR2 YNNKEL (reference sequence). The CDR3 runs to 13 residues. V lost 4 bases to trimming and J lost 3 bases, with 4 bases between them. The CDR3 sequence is CASSRGGANVLTF. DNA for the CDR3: TGTGCCAGCAGCCGGGGTGGGGCCAACGTCCTGACTTTC.

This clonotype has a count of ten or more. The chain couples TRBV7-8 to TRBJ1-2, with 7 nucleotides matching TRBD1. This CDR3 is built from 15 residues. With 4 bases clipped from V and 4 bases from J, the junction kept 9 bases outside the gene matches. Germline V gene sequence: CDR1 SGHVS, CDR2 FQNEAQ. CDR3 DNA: TGTGCCAGCAGCTCAGACAGGGTATTTGGCTATGGCTACACCTTC. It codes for CASSSDRVFGYGYTF.

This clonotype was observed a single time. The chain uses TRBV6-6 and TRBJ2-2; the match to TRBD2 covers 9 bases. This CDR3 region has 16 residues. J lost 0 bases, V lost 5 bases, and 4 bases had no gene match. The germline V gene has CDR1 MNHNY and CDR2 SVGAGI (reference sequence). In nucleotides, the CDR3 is TGTGCCAGCAGTACCCCTAGCGGGACGAACACCGGGGAGCTGTTTTTT. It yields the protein CASSTPSGTNTGELFF.

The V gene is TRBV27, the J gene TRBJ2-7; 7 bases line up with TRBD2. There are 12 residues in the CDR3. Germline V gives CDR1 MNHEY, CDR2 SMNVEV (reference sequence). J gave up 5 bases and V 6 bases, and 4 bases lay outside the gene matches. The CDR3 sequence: CASSRGRDEQYF. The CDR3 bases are TGTGCCAGCAGCCGCGGGAGAGACGAGCAGTACTTC.

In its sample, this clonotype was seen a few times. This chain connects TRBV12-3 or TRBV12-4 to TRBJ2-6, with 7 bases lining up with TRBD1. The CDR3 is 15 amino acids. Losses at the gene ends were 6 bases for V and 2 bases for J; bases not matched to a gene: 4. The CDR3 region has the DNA TGTGCCAGCAGACGTGACAGGGCTGGGGCCAACGTCCTGACTTTC. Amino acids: CASRRDRAGANVLTF.

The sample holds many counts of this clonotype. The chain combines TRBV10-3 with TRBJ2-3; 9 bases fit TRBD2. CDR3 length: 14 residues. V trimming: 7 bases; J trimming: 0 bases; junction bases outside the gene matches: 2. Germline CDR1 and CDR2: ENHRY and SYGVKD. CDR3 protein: CAIKLAGSTDTQYF. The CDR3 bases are TGTGCCATCAAACTAGCGGGCAGCACAGATACGCAGTATTTT.

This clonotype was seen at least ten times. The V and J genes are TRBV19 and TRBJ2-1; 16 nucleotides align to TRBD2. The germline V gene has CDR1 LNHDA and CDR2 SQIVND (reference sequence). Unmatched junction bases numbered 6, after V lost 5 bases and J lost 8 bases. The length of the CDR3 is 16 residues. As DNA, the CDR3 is TGTGCCAGTAGTGTGGGACTAGCGGGGGGGCACGATGAGCAGTTCTTC. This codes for CASSVGLAGGHDEQFF.

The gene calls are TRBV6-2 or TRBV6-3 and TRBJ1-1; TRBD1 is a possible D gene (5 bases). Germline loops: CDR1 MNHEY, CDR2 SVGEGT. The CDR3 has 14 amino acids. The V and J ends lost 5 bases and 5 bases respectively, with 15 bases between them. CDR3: CASSPWGIGTEAFF. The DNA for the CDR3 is TGTGCCAGCAGTCCCTGGGGGATTGGGACTGAAGCTTTCTTT.

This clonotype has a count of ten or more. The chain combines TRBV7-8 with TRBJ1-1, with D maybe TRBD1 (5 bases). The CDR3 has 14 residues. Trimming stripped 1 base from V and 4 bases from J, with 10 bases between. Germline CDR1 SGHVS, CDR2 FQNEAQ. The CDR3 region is CASSLGWDSTEAFF. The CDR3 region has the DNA TGTGCCAGCAGCTTAGGATGGGACTCCACTGAAGCTTTCTTT.

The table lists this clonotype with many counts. CDR3 loop: CASSPRGRPPYNEQFF. Here the CDR3 DNA reads TGTGCCAGCAGTCCACGCGGGAGGCCCCCCTACAATGAGCAGTTCTTC. The chain combines TRBV14 with TRBJ2-1; 8 nucleotides match TRBD2. Germline values: CDR1 SGHDN, CDR2 FVKESK. This CDR3 region has 16 residues. The junction had 9 bases not matched to a gene; V was cut back by 6 bases and J by 2 bases.

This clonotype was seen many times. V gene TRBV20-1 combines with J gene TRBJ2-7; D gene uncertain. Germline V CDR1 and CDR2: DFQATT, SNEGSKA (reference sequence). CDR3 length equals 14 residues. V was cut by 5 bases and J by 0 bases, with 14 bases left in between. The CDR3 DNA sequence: TGCAGTGCTCCCAAAGCAGGTGGCTCCTACGAGCAGTACTTC. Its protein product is CSAPKAGGSYEQYF.

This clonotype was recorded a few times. The CDR3 nucleotides read TGCGCCAGCAGTCAATCTAGTAAGCCCGGAGCGCAGTATTTT. It encodes CASSQSSKPGAQYF. The V call is TRBV23-1, the J call TRBJ2-3; D unresolved. TRBV23-1 is given ORF status, its function remaining uncertain. Deletions cut 0 bases from V and 10 bases from J, with 14 bases between. The CDR3 length is 14 residues.

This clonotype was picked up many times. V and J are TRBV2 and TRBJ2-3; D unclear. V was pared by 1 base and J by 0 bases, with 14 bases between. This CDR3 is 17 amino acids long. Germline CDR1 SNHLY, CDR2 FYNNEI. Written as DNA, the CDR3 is TGTGCCAGCAGTGAAGGGCTCTGGGGTGCTAGCACAGATACGCAGTATTTT. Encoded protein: CASSEGLWGASTDTQYF.

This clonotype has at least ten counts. The CDR3 reads CASSLAGERGYTF. CDR3 nucleotide sequence: TGTGCCAGCAGTTTGGCGGGGGAACGGGGCTACACCTTC. The chain combines TRBV12-3 or TRBV12-4 with TRBJ1-2; a possible D gene is TRBD1 (5 bases). This CDR3 contains 13 residues. The V gene lost 3 bases and the J gene lost 8 bases, with 13 bases spanning the gap.

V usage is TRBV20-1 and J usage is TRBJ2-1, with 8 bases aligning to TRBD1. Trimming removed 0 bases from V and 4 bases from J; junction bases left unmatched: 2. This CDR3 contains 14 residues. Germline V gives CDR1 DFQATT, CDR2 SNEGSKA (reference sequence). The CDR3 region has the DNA TGCAGTGCTAGAGACTACAGGGGGTACAATGAGCAGTTCTTC. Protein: CSARDYRGYNEQFF.

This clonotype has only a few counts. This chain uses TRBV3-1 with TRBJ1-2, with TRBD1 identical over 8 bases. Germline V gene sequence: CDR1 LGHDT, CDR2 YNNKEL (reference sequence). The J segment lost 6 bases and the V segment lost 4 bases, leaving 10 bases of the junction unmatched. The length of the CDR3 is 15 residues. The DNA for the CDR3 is TGTGCCAGCAGCCCGCAGGGGGCAGGCAGGGATGGCTACACCTTC. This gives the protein CASSPQGAGRDGYTF.

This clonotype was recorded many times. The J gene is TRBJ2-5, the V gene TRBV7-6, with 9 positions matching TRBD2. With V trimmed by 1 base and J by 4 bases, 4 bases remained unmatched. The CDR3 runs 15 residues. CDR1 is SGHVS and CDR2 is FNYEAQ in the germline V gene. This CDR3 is CASSLGGRATETQYF. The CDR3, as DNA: TGTGCCAGCAGCTTAGGCGGGAGGGCCACAGAGACCCAGTACTTC.

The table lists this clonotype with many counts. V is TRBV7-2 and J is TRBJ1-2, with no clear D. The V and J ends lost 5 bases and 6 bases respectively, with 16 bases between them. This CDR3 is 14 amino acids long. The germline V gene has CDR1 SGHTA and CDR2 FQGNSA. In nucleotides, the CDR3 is TGTGCCAGCAGCGTCAGGAGATCCAACCATGGCTACACCTTC. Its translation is CASSVRRSNHGYTF. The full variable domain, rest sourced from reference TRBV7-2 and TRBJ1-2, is GAGVSQSPSNKVTEKGKDVELRCDPISGHTALYWYRQSLGQGLEFLIYFQGNSAPDKSGLPSDRFSAERTGGSVSTLTIQRTQQEDSAVYLCASSVRRSNHGYTFGSGTRLTVV.

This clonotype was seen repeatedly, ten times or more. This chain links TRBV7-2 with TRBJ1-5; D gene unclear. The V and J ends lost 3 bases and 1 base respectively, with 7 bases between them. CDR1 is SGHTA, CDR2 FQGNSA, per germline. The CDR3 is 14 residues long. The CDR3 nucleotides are TGTGCCAGCAGCTTTATTAAGAGCAATCAGCCCCAGCATTTT. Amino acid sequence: CASSFIKSNQPQHF.

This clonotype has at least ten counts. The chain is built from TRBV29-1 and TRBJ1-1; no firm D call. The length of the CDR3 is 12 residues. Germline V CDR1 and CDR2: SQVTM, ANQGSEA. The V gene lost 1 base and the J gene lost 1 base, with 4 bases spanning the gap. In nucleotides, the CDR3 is TGCAGCGTTGAAGCAGAGAACACTGAAGCTTTCTTT. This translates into CSVEAENTEAFF.

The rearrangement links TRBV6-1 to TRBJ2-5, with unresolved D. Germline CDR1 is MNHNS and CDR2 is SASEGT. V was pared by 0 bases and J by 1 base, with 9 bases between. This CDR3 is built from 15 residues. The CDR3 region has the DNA TGTGCCAGCAGTGAAGCGCACACTATCCAAGAGACCCAGTACTTC. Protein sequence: CASSEAHTIQETQYF.

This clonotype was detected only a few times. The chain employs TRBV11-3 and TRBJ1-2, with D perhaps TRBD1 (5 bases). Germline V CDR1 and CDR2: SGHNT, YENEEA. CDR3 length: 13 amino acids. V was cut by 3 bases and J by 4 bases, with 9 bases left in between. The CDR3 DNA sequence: TGTGCCAGCAGCTTGGGGGACGGCTATGGCTACACCTTC. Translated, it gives CASSLGDGYGYTF.